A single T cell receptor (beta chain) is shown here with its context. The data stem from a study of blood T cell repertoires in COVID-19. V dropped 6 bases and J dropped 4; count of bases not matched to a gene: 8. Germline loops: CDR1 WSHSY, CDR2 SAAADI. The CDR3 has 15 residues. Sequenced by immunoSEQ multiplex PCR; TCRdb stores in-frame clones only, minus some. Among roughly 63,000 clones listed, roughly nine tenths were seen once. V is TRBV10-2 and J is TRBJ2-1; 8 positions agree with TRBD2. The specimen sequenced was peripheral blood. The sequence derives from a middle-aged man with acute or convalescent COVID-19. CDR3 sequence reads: CASRDFSGSYNEQFF. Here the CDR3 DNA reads TGCGCCAGCAGGGACTTCAGCGGGAGTTACAATGAGCAGTTCTTC.